This section outlines one T cell receptor (beta chain) sequence together with its context. This sample is drawn from a study of blood T cell repertoires in COVID-19. Background on the study: The origin of the acute and convalescent COVID-19 samples was the United States, Italy and Spain. T cells, B-cell-depleted T cells, or PBMCs provided the cDNA or gDNA that served as material.

In the study's own analysis: Estimated nucleated cell counts came from reference gene primer amplification. Sequenced by immunoSEQ multiplex PCR; TCRdb stores in-frame clones only, minus some. Clone size and V and J calls were adopted from that table, with D and trimming inferred from the DNA. The table records 65,000 to 90,000 clones, about 83% of them present only once. V lost 6 bases, J lost 5 bases, and 16 bases lay in between. Germline V lookup: CDR1 LGHDT, CDR2 YNNKEL (reference sequence). This CDR3 has 14 residues. J is TRBJ2-5 and V is TRBV3-1 (or the pseudogene TRBV3-2), with TRBD1 as a possible D gene (6 bases). The clonotype was recovered from a woman older than 75 with acute or convalescent COVID-19. The sample was peripheral blood. Here the CDR3 DNA reads TGTGCCAGCAGGTCCACAGGGTCGGCGGAGACCCAGTACTTC. Translation: CASRSTGSAETQYF.